This T cell receptor (beta chain) was captured by sequencing in a study of blood T cell repertoires in COVID-19. Looking at the study overall: Specimens from acute and convalescent COVID-19 originated in the United States, Italy and Spain. PBMCs, B-cell-depleted T cells, or T cells provided the cDNA or gDNA that made up the material.

CDR1 is SGHRS and CDR2 is YFSETQ in the germline V gene. The length of the CDR3 is 16 residues. The germline V and J ends were trimmed by 4 bases and 7 bases, with 21 bases remaining between them. Libraries were prepared by immunoSEQ multiplex PCR; TCRdb keeps only in-frame clonotypes and omits some of them. Found here are about 81,000 clones, 90% to 95% of them singletons; the top ten hold 1.9%. The genes are TRBV5-1 and TRBJ2-1; D might be TRBD1 (5 bases). This receptor was obtained from a woman aged 45-59 years in a cohort sampled during active COVID-19. The sample consisted of peripheral blood. The CDR3 DNA sequence: TGCGCCAGCAGCAACCAGGGCGTTGGCGTCGGTAATGAGCAGTTCTTC. Amino acids: CASSNQGVGVGNEQFF.